This T cell receptor (beta chain) emerged from a study of cytotoxic CD8 clonotypes in ibrutinib-treated CLL. Using immunoSEQ multiplex PCR, the repertoire was profiled, and TCRdb retains in-frame clones only, with some absent. The sample carries 150,000 to 200,000 clones, roughly 86% recorded once. Trimming took 0 bases from V and 9 from J; bases not matched to a gene: 11. The CDR3 spans 16 residues. Germline CDR1 is LGHNA and CDR2 is YNFKEQ. The V and J genes are TRBV4-2 and TRBJ2-7; 10 positions match TRBD1. This TCR came from a human donor with chronic lymphocytic leukemia. The starting material was PBMCs, obtained after 12 months of ibrutinib treatment. CDR3 loop: CASSQDMTGGAFGQYF. The DNA for the CDR3 is TGTGCCAGCAGCCAAGATATGACAGGGGGCGCTTTCGGGCAGTACTTC.